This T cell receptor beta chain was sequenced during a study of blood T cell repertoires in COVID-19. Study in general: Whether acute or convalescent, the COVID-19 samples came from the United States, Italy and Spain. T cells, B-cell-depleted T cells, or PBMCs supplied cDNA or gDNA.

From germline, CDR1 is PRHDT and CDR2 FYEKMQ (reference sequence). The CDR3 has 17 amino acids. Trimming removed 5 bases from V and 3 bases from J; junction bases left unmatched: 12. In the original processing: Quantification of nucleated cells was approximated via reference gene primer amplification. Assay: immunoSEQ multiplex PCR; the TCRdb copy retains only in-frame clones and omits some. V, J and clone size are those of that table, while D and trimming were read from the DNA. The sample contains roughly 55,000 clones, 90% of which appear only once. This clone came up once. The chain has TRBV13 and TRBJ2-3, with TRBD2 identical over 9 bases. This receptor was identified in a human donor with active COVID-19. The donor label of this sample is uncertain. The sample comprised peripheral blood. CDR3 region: CASSPGSGGSATDTQYF. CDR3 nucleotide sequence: TGTGCCAGCAGCCCAGGGAGCGGGGGGTCTGCGACAGATACGCAGTATTTT.